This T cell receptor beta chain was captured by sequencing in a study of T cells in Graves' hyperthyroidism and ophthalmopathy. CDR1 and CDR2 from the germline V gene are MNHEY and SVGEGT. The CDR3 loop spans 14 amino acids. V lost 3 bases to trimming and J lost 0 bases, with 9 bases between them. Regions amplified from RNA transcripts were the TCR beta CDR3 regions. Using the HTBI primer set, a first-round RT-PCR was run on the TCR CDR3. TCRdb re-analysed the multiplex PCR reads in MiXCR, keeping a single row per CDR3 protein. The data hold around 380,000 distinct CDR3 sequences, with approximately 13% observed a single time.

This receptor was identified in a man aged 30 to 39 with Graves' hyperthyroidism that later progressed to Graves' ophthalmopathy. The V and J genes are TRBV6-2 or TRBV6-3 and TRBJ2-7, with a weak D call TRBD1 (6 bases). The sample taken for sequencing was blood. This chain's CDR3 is CASSYQDSSYEQYF. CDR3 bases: TGTGCCAGCAGTTATCAGGACAGCTCCTACGAGCAGTACTTC.